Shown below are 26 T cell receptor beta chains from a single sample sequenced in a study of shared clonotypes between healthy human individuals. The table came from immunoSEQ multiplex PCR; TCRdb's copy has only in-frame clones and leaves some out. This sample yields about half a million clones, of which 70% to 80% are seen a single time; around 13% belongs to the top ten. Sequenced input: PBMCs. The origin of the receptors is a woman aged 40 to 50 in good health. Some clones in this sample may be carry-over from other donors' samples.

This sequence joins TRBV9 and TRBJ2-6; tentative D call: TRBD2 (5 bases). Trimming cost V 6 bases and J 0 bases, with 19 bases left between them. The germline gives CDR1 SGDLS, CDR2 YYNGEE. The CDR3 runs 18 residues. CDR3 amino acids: CASILLAPLPSGANVLTF. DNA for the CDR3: TGTGCCAGCATCCTTTTAGCGCCATTACCCTCTGGGGCCAACGTCCTGACTTTC.

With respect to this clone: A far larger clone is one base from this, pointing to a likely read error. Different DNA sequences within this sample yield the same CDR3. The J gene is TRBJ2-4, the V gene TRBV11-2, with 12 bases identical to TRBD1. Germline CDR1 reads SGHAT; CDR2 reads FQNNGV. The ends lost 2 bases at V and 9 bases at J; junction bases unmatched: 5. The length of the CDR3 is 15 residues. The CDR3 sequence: CASSLPWDRGPIQYF. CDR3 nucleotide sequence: TGTGCCAGCAGCTTACCCTGGGACAGGGGGCCCATTCAGTACTTC.

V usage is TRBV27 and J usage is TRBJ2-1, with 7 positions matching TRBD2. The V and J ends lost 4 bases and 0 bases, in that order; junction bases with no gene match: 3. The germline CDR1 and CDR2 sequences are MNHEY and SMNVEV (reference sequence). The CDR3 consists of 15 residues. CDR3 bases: TGTGCCAGCAGTTGGACTAGGAGCTCCTACAATGAGCAGTTCTTC. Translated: CASSWTRSSYNEQFF.

The CDR3 is CASTLQLSYNEQFF. In nucleotides, the CDR3 is TGTGCCAGCACGTTACAGCTCTCCTACAATGAGCAGTTCTTC. The chain is built from TRBV6-1 and TRBJ2-1, with no clear D. Trimming left V 7 bases short and J 0 bases short, with 10 bases between. The CDR3 is 14 residues long. Germline lookup yields CDR1 MNHNS and CDR2 SASEGT.

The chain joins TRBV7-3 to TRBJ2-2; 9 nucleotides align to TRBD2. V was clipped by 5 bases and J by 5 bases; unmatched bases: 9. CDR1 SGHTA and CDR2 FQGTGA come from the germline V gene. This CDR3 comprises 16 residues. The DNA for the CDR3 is TGTGCCAGCAGCCCCGGGGGTAGCGGGAGAACCGGGGAGCTGTTTTTT. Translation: CASSPGGSGRTGELFF. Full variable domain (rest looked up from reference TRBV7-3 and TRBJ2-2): GAGVSQTPSNKVTEKGKYVELRCDPISGHTALYWYRQSLGQGPEFLIYFQGTGAADDSGLPNDRFFAVRPEGSVSTLKIQRTERGDSAVYLCASSPGGSGRTGELFFGEGSRLTVL.

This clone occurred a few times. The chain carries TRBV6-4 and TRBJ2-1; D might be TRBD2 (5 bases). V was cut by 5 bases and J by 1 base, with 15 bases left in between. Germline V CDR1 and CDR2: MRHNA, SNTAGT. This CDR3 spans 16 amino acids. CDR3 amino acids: CASSYPHGGSYNEQFF. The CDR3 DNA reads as TGTGCCAGCAGTTACCCTCACGGAGGTTCCTACAATGAGCAGTTCTTC.

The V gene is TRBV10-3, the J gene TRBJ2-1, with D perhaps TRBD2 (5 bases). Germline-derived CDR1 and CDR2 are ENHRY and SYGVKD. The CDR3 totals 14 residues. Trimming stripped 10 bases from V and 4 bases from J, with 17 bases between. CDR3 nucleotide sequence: TGTGCCACCAGCGGCTTAGAGGGTTACAATGAGCAGTTCTTC. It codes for CATSGLEGYNEQFF.

The CDR3 loop is CAWSGGGQGAFQPQHF. DNA of the CDR3: TGTGCCTGGAGTGGGGGCGGACAGGGGGCGTTTCAGCCCCAGCATTTT. The chain has TRBV30 and TRBJ1-5; TRBD1 matches at 11 bases. This CDR3 spans 16 amino acids. CDR1 is GTSNPN and CDR2 is SVGIG in the germline V gene (reference sequence). After removal of 1 base from V and 6 bases from J, the junction contained 8 bases not matched to a gene.

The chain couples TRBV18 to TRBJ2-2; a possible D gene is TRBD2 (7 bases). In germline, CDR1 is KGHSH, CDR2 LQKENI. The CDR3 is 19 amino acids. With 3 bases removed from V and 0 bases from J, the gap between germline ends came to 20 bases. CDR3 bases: TGTGCCAGCTCACCGGCGGGGGCGGGAGAACCCGCGAACACCGGGGAGCTGTTTTTT. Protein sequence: CASSPAGAGEPANTGELFF.

The CDR3 sequence: CSVIDIMNTEAFF. For the CDR3, the DNA is TGCAGCGTCATAGACATCATGAACACTGAAGCTTTCTTT. The chain combines TRBV29-1 with TRBJ1-1, with no clear D. Germline CDR1 is SQVTM and CDR2 is ANQGSEA. V was trimmed by 6 bases and J by 0 bases, leaving 11 bases between them. The CDR3 is 13 residues long.

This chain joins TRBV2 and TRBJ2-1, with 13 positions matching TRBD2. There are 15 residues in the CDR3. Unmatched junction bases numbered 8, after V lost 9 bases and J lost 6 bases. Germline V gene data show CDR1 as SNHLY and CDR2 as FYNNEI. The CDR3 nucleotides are TGTGCCAGTAGGCGACTAGCGGGAGGTGGCAATGAGCAGTTCTTC. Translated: CASRRLAGGGNEQFF.

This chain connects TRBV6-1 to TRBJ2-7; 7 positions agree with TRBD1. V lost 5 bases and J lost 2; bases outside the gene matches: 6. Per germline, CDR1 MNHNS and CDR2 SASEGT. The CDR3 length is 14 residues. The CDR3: CASSNHRGTYEQYF. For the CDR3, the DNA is TGTGCCAGCAGTAACCACAGGGGTACCTACGAGCAGTACTTC.

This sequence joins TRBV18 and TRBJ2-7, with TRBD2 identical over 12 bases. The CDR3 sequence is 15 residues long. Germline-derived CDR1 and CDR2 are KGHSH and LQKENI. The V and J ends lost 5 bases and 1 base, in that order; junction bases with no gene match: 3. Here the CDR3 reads CASSEGLAGSYEQYF. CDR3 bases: TGTGCCAGCTCAGAGGGACTAGCGGGTTCCTACGAGCAGTACTTC. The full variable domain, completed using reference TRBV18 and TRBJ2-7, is NAGVMQNPRHLVRRRGQEARLRCSPMKGHSHVYWYRQLPEEGLKFMVYLQKENIIDESGMPKERFSAEFPKEGPSILRIQQVVRGDSAAYFCASSEGLAGSYEQYFGPGTRLTVT.

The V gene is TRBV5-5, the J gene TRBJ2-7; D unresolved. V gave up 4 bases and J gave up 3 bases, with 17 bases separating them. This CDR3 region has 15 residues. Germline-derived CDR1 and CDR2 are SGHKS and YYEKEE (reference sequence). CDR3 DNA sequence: TGTGCCAGCAGCACCCAACAGACCCTGATCTACGAGCAGTACTTC. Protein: CASSTQQTLIYEQYF. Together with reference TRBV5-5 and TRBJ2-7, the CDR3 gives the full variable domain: DAGVTQSPTHLIKTRGQQVTLRCSPISGHKSVSWYQQVLGQGPQFIFQYYEKEERGRGNFPDRFSARQFPNYSSELNVNALLLGDSALYLCASSTQQTLIYEQYFGPGTRLTVT.

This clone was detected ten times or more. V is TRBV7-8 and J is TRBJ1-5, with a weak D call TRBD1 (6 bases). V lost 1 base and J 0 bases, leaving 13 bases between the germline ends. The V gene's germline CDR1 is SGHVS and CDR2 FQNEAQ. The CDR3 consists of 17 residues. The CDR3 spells CASSLGGQGHSNQPQHF. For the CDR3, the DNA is TGTGCCAGCAGCTTAGGGGGGCAGGGGCATAGCAATCAGCCCCAGCATTTT. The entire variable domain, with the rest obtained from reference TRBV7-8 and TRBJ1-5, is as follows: GAGVSQSPRYKVAKRGQDVALRCDPISGHVSLFWYQQALGQGPEFLTYFQNEAQLDKSGLPSDRFFAERPEGSVSTLKIQRTQQEDSAVYLCASSLGGQGHSNQPQHFGDGTRLSIL.

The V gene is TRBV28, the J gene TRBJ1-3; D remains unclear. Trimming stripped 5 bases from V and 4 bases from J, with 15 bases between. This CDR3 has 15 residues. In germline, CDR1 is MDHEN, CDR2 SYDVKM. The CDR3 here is CASSGSERTGNTIYF. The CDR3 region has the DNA TGTGCCAGCAGTGGCTCTGAGAGAACCGGAAACACCATATATTTT.

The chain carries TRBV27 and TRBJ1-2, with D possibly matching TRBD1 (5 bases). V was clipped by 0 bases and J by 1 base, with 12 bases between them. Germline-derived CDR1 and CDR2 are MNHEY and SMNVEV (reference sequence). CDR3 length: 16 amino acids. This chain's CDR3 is CASSLSAGLSNYGYTF. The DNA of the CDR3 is TGTGCCAGCAGTTTATCTGCGGGACTCAGTAACTATGGCTACACCTTC.

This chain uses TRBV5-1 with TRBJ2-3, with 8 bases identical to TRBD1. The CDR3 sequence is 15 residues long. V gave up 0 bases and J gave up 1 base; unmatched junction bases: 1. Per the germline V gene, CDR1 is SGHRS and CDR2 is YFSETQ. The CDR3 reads CASSLGGQGTDTQYF. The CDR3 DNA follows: TGCGCCAGCAGCTTGGGGGGACAGGGCACAGATACGCAGTATTTT.

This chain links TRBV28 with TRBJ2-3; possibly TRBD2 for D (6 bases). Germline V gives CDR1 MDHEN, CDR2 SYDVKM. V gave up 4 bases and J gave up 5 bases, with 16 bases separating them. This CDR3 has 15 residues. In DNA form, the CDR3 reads TGTGCCAGCAGTTCCCAAGGCGGGAATATAGATACGCAGTATTTT. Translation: CASSSQGGNIDTQYF.

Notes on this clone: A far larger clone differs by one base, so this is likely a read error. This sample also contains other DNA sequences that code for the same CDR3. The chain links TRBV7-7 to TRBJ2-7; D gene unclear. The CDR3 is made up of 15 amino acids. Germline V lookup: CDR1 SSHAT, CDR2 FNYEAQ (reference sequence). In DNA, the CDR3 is TGTGCTAGCAGTTTCCTCCGCTACTCACCCTACGAGCAGTACTTC. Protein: CASSFLRYSPYEQYF.

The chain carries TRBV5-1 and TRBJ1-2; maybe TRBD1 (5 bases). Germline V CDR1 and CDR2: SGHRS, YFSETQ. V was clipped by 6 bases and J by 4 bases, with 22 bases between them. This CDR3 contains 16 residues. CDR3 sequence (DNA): TGCGCCAGCACCAAGACAGCCCAGGCCTCTATCTATGGCTACACCTTC. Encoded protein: CASTKTAQASIYGYTF.

The CDR3 DNA follows: TGTGCCAGCAGCTTGTCCCCCCACCGCGTGAAGGGTCCCGATGAGCAGTTCTTC. It yields the protein CASSLSPHRVKGPDEQFF. V is TRBV7-7 and J is TRBJ2-1; D is unclear. The CDR3 is 18 residues long. V lost 3 bases to trimming and J lost 8 bases, with 26 bases between them. Germline V lookup: CDR1 SSHAT, CDR2 FNYEAQ (reference sequence).

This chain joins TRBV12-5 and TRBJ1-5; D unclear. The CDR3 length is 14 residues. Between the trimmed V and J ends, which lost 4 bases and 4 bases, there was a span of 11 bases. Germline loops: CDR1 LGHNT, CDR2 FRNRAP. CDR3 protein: CASGSGRSNQPQHF. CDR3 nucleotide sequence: TGTGCTAGTGGTTCTGGGCGGTCTAATCAGCCCCAGCATTTT. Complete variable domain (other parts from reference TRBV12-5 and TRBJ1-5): DARVTQTPRHKVTEMGQEVTMRCQPILGHNTVFWYRQTMMQGLELLAYFRNRAPLDDSGMPKDRFSAEMPDATLATLKIQPSEPRDSAVYFCASGSGRSNQPQHFGDGTRLSIL.

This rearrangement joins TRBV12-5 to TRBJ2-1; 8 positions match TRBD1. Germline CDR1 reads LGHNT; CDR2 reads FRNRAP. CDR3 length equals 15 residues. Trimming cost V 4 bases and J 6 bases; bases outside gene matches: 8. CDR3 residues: CASGSTGGPSNEQFF. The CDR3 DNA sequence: TGTGCTAGTGGTTCTACAGGGGGGCCGTCCAATGAGCAGTTCTTC.

In DNA, the CDR3 is TGTGCCAGCAGCTCTCTAGCGGGAGAACAAGATACGCAGTATTTT. Protein sequence: CASSSLAGEQDTQYF. V gene TRBV13 combines with J gene TRBJ2-3, with 10 positions matching TRBD2. The germline V gene encodes CDR1 PRHDT and CDR2 FYEKMQ (reference sequence). This CDR3 region has 15 residues. V lost 4 bases, J lost 5 bases, and 6 bases stayed unmatched. Together with reference TRBV13 and TRBJ2-3, the CDR3 gives the full variable domain: AAGVIQSPRHLIKEKRETATLKCYPIPRHDTVYWYQQGPGQDPQFLISFYEKMQSDKGSIPDRFSAQQFSDYHSELNMSSLELGDSALYFCASSSLAGEQDTQYFGPGTRLTVL.

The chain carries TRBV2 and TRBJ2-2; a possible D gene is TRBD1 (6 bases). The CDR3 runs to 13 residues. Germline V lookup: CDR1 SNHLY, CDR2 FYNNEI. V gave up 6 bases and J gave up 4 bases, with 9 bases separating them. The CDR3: CASSQGRTGELFF. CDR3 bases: TGTGCCAGCAGCCAGGGGCGCACCGGGGAGCTGTTTTTT.